This T cell receptor (beta chain) was captured in a study of T cell responses to AZD1222 COVID-19 vaccine. Study findings and constraints: Nearly half of spike-specific TCRs reportedly go after variant regions that carry no mutations.

With respect to this clone: The target antigen is unknown.

Some clones are missing from TCRdb's copy, which holds only in-frame ones; the method was immunoSEQ multiplex PCR. This repertoire shows around 170,000 clones, about nine tenths found once; its top ten account for about 1.4%. Germline CDR1 is SGHTA and CDR2 is FQGTGA. The V end was cut by 4 bases, the J end by 6 bases, with 24 bases between. This CDR3 contains 18 residues. The source material was peripheral blood, sampled on day 0 of AZD1222 vaccination. V gene TRBV7-3 combines with J gene TRBJ2-2, with D perhaps matching TRBD1 or TRBD2 (6 bases each). This clonotype was sampled from an adult in good health. CDR3 region: CASSSSGAAGLAPGELFF. In DNA, the CDR3 is TGTGCCAGCAGCTCCTCGGGGGCGGCGGGGCTAGCTCCCGGGGAGCTGTTTTTT.